These 3 T cell receptor beta chains share one sample of origin, sequenced in a study of T-cell reconstitution after alpha-beta-depleted transplantation in children. During its preparation, the TCRbeta library received unique molecular identifiers. TCRdb fed the PCR reads into MiXCR, producing one record per CDR3 protein. The repertoire holds approximately 490,000 distinct CDR3 sequences, roughly 10% seen once, with roughly 2.1% in the top ten. The material sequenced was PBMCs, taken before TCRalphabeta/CD19-depleted stem cell transplant. The source is a child aged 2-15 years with inherited bone marrow failure, due to receive a stem cell transplant.

This clonotype was recorded many times. The chain has TRBV3-1 and TRBJ2-4; D possibly corresponds to TRBD1 (5 bases). Trimming removed 1 base at V and 0 bases at J, with 19 bases between. CDR1 LGHDT and CDR2 YNNKEL come from the germline V gene (reference sequence). The CDR3 extends over 19 amino acids. The CDR3 DNA reads as TGTGCCAGCAGCCAAGTTCCTGGACATAACTTATTAGCCAAAAACATTCAGTACTTC. Translating it yields CASSQVPGHNLLAKNIQYF.

This clonotype was observed many times. The chain carries TRBV28 and TRBJ2-3; the D gene could be TRBD1 or TRBD2 (6 bases each). The CDR3 runs 13 residues. V lost 6 bases, J lost 9 bases, and 16 bases lay in between. Germline V gene data show CDR1 as MDHEN and CDR2 as SYDVKM. The DNA of the CDR3 is TGTGCCAGCAGGGCCGCCGGGGGCGGGACGCAGTATTTT. It codes for CASRAAGGGTQYF. Full variable domain (remainder filled in from reference TRBV28 and TRBJ2-3): DVKVTQSSRYLVKRTGEKVFLECVQDMDHENMFWYRQDPGLGLRLIYFSYDVKMKEKGDIPEGYSVSREKKERFSLILESASTNQTSMYLCASRAAGGGTQYFGPGTRLTVL.

This clonotype was seen at least ten times. The rearrangement uses TRBV7-2 and TRBJ2-7, with D possibly matching TRBD1 (6 bases). The CDR3 has 15 amino acids. V lost 7 bases and J lost 3, with 19 bases in between. From germline, CDR1 is SGHTA and CDR2 FQGNSA. CDR3 bases: TGTGCCAGCACCATCTGGGGGACATACGTCTACGAGCAGTACTTC. Residues: CASTIWGTYVYEQYF.